This T cell receptor (beta chain) was recorded in a study of shared clonotypes between healthy human individuals. Researchers divided each subset's genomic DNA evenly across several immunoSEQ plates. For unsorted PBMC, roughly 270 ng DNA per replicate equaled 32,000 or so T cell genomes. Ten immunoSEQ deep assay plates served to sequence unsorted PBMC DNA. The assay was immunoSEQ multiplex PCR, and TCRdb's table has in-frame clones only and misses some. The sample lists fewer than 600,000 clones, just over 75% occurring once. Study findings and constraints: The authors expected sequencing depth to affect clonotype sharing among donors.

With regard to this clone: Its antigen is not known.

V lost 0 bases and J 3 bases, leaving 9 bases between the germline ends. Germline CDR1 reads SGHDN; CDR2 reads FVKESK. CDR3 length: 15 residues. Sequencing was carried out using PBMCs. The V and J genes are TRBV14 and TRBJ1-3; D is ambiguous. The sequence was collected from a woman in her thirties or forties in good health. Some clones in this sample may be carry-over from other donors' samples. CDR3 residues: CASSQDLGFGNTIYF. CDR3 DNA: TGTGCCAGCAGCCAAGATCTGGGATTTGGAAACACCATATATTTT.